The 29 T cell receptor beta chains listed next were all sequenced from one sample in a study of identical twins. TCRdb re-derived calls from the 5' RACE reads in MiXCR, one entry per CDR3 protein. The data show a few hundred thousand distinct CDR3 sequences, with 10% to 13% seen just once and approximately 9.1% held by the top ten. The material sequenced was memory T cells sorted from blood. The receptors here all came from a man aged 50 to 59 in good health.

This clonotype occurred a few times. This chain uses TRBV5-1 with TRBJ1-4, with 8 bases lining up with TRBD1. Trimming at V came to 0 bases and at J to 7 bases, leaving 8 bases not matched to a gene. Per germline, CDR1 SGHRS and CDR2 YFSETQ. This CDR3 comprises 16 residues. In nucleotides, the CDR3 is TGCGCCAGCAGCTTGGGACAGGGGATGCGTGGTGAAAAACTGTTTTTT. Translation gives CASSLGQGMRGEKLFF.

The chain is built from TRBV14 and TRBJ1-1; maybe TRBD1 (6 bases). The CDR3 has 15 residues. Trimming pared 0 bases from V and 5 bases from J, leaving 13 bases between. In germline, CDR1 is SGHDN, CDR2 FVKESK. The CDR3 is CASSQDRGLGTEAFF. CDR3 nucleotides: TGTGCCAGCAGCCAAGACAGGGGTTTGGGAACTGAAGCTTTCTTT.

The rearrangement joins TRBV7-2 to TRBJ2-3; unclear D gene. The CDR3 is 16 amino acids. V was clipped by 0 bases and J by 4 bases, with 14 bases between them. Germline lookup yields CDR1 SGHTA and CDR2 FQGNSA. CDR3: CASSLASGIQADTQYF. The CDR3 region has the DNA TGTGCCAGCAGCTTAGCTTCGGGTATTCAGGCAGATACGCAGTATTTT.

There are many counts of this clonotype. The chain joins TRBV20-1 to TRBJ1-4, with D maybe TRBD1 (6 bases). Germline CDR1 is DFQATT and CDR2 is SNEGSKA (reference sequence). V was trimmed by 5 bases and J by 8 bases, leaving 9 bases between them. The length of the CDR3 is 11 residues. This CDR3 is CSAVQGEKLFF. CDR3 sequence (DNA): TGCAGTGCTGTACAGGGCGAAAAACTGTTTTTT.

The chain links TRBV28 to TRBJ1-5, with no clear D. The CDR3 sequence is 12 residues long. Germline CDR1 MDHEN, CDR2 SYDVKM. Trimming left V 5 bases short and J 11 bases short, with 13 bases between. The CDR3 region has the DNA TGTGCCAGCAGTAGACGGTCCCGGGCCCAGCATTTT. Amino acid sequence: CASSRRSRAQHF.

This clonotype has at least ten counts. The gene calls are TRBV10-3 and TRBJ2-3; 7 bases fit TRBD1. CDR3 length: 14 amino acids. V shed 5 bases and J 3 bases; nucleotides not matched to a gene: 5. CDR1 and CDR2 from the germline V gene are ENHRY and SYGVKD. CDR3 region: CAISKTGRTDTQYF. In nucleotides, the CDR3 is TGTGCCATCAGTAAGACAGGGCGGACAGATACGCAGTATTTT.

This clonotype has ten or more counts. The rearrangement links TRBV29-1 to TRBJ2-3; D may be TRBD2 (6 bases). CDR1 is SQVTM, CDR2 ANQGSEA, per germline. The CDR3 length is 15 residues. V gave up 6 bases and J gave up 0 bases, with 16 bases separating them. The CDR3 DNA reads TGCAGCGTGTGGGGGACTTGGGTTAGCACAGATACGCAGTATTTT. Translated, it gives CSVWGTWVSTDTQYF.

The chain uses TRBV20-1 and TRBJ1-2, with D uncertain. V shed 1 base and J shed 4 bases, with 13 bases lying between them. The V gene's germline CDR1 is DFQATT and CDR2 SNEGSKA (reference sequence). The CDR3 sequence is 14 residues long. The CDR3 region is CSARVQLRSYGYTF. In DNA form, the CDR3 reads TGCAGTGCTAGAGTTCAATTACGGAGCTATGGCTACACCTTC.

This clonotype was seen a few times. The CDR3 protein is CASSQAGAAENTQYF. The CDR3 nucleotides read TGCGCCAGCAGCCAAGCGGGGGCCGCCGAGAATACGCAGTATTTT. This chain joins TRBV4-3 and TRBJ2-3; D possibly matches TRBD1 or TRBD2 (6 bases each). There are 15 residues in the CDR3. Trimming took 1 base from V and 7 from J, leaving 15 bases between them. Germline lookup yields CDR1 LGHNA and CDR2 YSLEER.

The rearrangement links TRBV20-1 to TRBJ2-5; TRBD1 aligns across 7 bases. The ends lost 6 bases at V and 1 base at J; junction bases unmatched: 5. Germline CDR1 is DFQATT and CDR2 is SNEGSKA (reference sequence). This CDR3 region has 13 residues. The CDR3 DNA sequence: TGCAGTGCCGACAGGGTTCGCCAAGAGACCCAGTACTTC. Translated: CSADRVRQETQYF.

This clonotype was recorded many times. The V gene is TRBV28, the J gene TRBJ2-3, with 10 bases that match TRBD2. From germline, CDR1 is MDHEN and CDR2 SYDVKM. After removal of 3 bases from V and 6 bases from J, the junction contained 3 bases not matched to a gene. The CDR3 loop spans 14 amino acids. This chain's CDR3 is CASSLGTSADTQYF. CDR3 DNA sequence: TGTGCCAGCAGTTTGGGGACTAGCGCCGATACGCAGTATTTT.

The chain recombines TRBV5-1 with TRBJ1-1; D call uncertain. Trimming took 0 bases from V and 3 from J, leaving 12 bases between them. The CDR3 sequence is 15 residues long. Germline values: CDR1 SGHRS, CDR2 YFSETQ. Written as DNA, the CDR3 is TGCGCCAGCAGCTTGGTGTCAGGTCGGGACACTGAAGCTTTCTTT. The encoded protein is CASSLVSGRDTEAFF.

This clonotype was observed a single time. This chain connects TRBV11-2 to TRBJ1-1; 7 bases match TRBD1. Trimming removed 8 bases from V and 3 bases from J; junction bases left unmatched: 15. The CDR3 contains 16 residues. Germline CDR1 SGHAT, CDR2 FQNNGV. DNA for the CDR3: TGTGCCAGCTCTACCCTCAGGTACAGGGGACACACTGAAGCTTTCTTT. It yields the protein CASSTLRYRGHTEAFF.

This clonotype was counted a few times. The V and J genes are TRBV7-2 and TRBJ2-3, with D perhaps TRBD1 (6 bases). CDR3 length: 17 residues. Germline V gene sequence: CDR1 SGHTA, CDR2 FQGNSA. Trimming removed 5 bases at V and 4 bases at J, with 22 bases between. CDR3 loop: CASSPQGPLRGPDTQYF. CDR3 coding DNA: TGTGCCAGCAGCCCCCAGGGGCCCTTAAGAGGGCCAGATACGCAGTATTTT.

The rearrangement links TRBV5-1 to TRBJ1-1; D uncertain. Germline CDR1 and CDR2: SGHRS and YFSETQ. Between the trimmed V and J ends, which lost 0 bases and 1 base, there was a span of 7 bases. CDR3 length equals 14 residues. This CDR3 is CASSLEWGNTEAFF. The CDR3 nucleotides read TGCGCCAGCAGCTTGGAATGGGGGAACACTGAAGCTTTCTTT.

The sample holds many counts of this clonotype. The chain links TRBV4-3 to TRBJ2-1, with TRBD2 identical over 8 bases. The V gene end was trimmed by 0 bases and the J gene end by 4 bases; junction bases not matched to a gene: 11. This CDR3 is 18 amino acids long. Germline-derived CDR1 and CDR2 are LGHNA and YSLEER. The CDR3 sequence: CASSQEYGGGIFYNEQFF. DNA of the CDR3: TGCGCCAGCAGCCAAGAATATGGCGGGGGGATATTTTACAATGAGCAGTTCTTC.

This clonotype was found a few times. The chain links TRBV7-9 to TRBJ2-3; maybe TRBD2 (6 bases). Per germline, CDR1 SEHNR and CDR2 FQNEAQ (reference sequence). V was shortened by 5 bases and J by 8 bases, with 26 bases between the two germline ends. The CDR3 runs 17 residues. The CDR3 loop is CASSPREAQLQPGTQYF. CDR3 DNA sequence: TGTGCCAGCAGCCCGAGGGAGGCACAGTTGCAACCCGGTACGCAGTATTTT.

This chain links TRBV7-2 with TRBJ1-1; no reliable D call. The CDR3 is made up of 15 amino acids. V gave up 5 bases and J gave up 1 base, with 14 bases separating them. CDR1 is SGHTA, CDR2 FQGNSA, per germline. DNA of the CDR3: TGTGCCAGCAGCCCTCAGTACGGGCCGAACACTGAAGCTTTCTTT. It codes for CASSPQYGPNTEAFF.

This clonotype was counted ten times or more. This chain links TRBV7-6 with TRBJ2-1; 12 bases line up with TRBD2. Germline CDR1 SGHVS, CDR2 FNYEAQ. This CDR3 region has 15 residues. V lost 1 base, J lost 6 bases, and 1 base stayed unmatched. CDR3 amino acids: CASSLELAGGNEQFF. The CDR3 bases are TGTGCCAGCAGCTTAGAACTAGCGGGGGGCAATGAGCAGTTCTTC.

CDR3 loop: CASGQGPLNTEAFF. As DNA, the CDR3 is TGTGCCAGCGGCCAGGGTCCCCTGAACACTGAAGCTTTCTTT. The rearrangement uses TRBV28 and TRBJ1-1, with D possibly being TRBD1 (5 bases). Germline loops: CDR1 MDHEN, CDR2 SYDVKM. Trimming cost V 8 bases and J 0 bases, with 13 bases left between them. There are 14 residues in the CDR3.

This clonotype came up many times. The J gene is TRBJ2-1, the V gene TRBV27; TRBD2 aligns across 14 bases. The CDR3 runs to 19 residues. Per germline, CDR1 MNHEY and CDR2 SMNVEV (reference sequence). The ends lost 0 bases at V and 3 bases at J; junction bases unmatched: 7. The CDR3 spells CASSLSGGLAGGRYNEQFF. CDR3 nucleotides: TGTGCCAGCAGTTTATCGGGCGGACTAGCGGGAGGCCGCTACAATGAGCAGTTCTTC.

This clonotype was observed at least ten times. This chain connects TRBV5-6 to TRBJ2-2, with 13 bases matching TRBD2. Per the germline V gene, CDR1 is SGHDT and CDR2 is YYEEEE. Germline trimming cut 3 bases from V and 0 bases from J; bases unmatched to any gene: 5. The CDR3 is made up of 18 amino acids. CDR3 residues: CASSSTSGRVANTGELFF. The CDR3 DNA sequence: TGTGCCAGCAGCTCCACTAGCGGGAGGGTCGCGAACACCGGGGAGCTGTTTTTT.

This clonotype was picked up a small number of times. The chain employs TRBV28 and TRBJ2-7; 13 nucleotides align to TRBD2. Germline V gene data show CDR1 as MDHEN and CDR2 as SYDVKM. CDR3 length: 16 amino acids. V was clipped by 1 base and J by 2 bases; unmatched bases: 2. The CDR3 DNA reads TGTGCCAGCAGTTTATCAGGACTAGCGGGAGCCTACGAGCAGTACTTC. Residues: CASSLSGLAGAYEQYF.

There are many counts of this clonotype. The chain is built from TRBV20-1 and TRBJ1-1; unclear D gene. The V end was cut by 5 bases, the J end by 13 bases, with 14 bases between. The CDR3 consists of 10 residues. Germline values: CDR1 DFQATT, CDR2 SNEGSKA (reference sequence). The chain's CDR3 is CSAGRALGFF. CDR3 in DNA: TGCAGTGCTGGCCGGGCGTTAGGTTTCTTT.

This clonotype was recorded many times. This sequence joins TRBV15 and TRBJ2-7; no reliable D call. Trimming stripped 5 bases from V and 2 bases from J, with 13 bases between. The CDR3 length is 14 residues. Germline assignment: CDR1 LNHNV and CDR2 YYDKDF (reference sequence). The CDR3 loop reads CATSARVFPYEQYF. CDR3 DNA: TGTGCCACCAGCGCCCGGGTCTTCCCCTACGAGCAGTACTTC.

This clonotype was seen at least ten times. The genes are TRBV20-1 and TRBJ1-1; D ambiguous. V lost 0 bases and J lost 1, with 3 bases in between. The CDR3 is made up of 12 amino acids. Germline V lookup: CDR1 DFQATT, CDR2 SNEGSKA (reference sequence). In nucleotides, the CDR3 is TGCAGTGCTAGAGACGGGAACACTGAAGCTTTCTTT. Translation: CSARDGNTEAFF.

In this sample, this clonotype turned up many times. For the CDR3, the DNA is TGTGCCACCAGTGACGCGCGGGGGGGCGTGTTGAATGAGCAGTTCTTC. Translated: CATSDARGGVLNEQFF. The chain links TRBV24-1 to TRBJ2-1, with 9 bases matching TRBD2. In germline, CDR1 is KGHDR, CDR2 SFDVKD. The CDR3 extends over 16 amino acids. With 4 bases clipped from V and 7 bases from J, the junction kept 10 bases outside the gene matches.

The V and J genes are TRBV6-1 and TRBJ1-1; tentative D call: TRBD1 (6 bases). CDR1 and CDR2 from the germline V gene are MNHNS and SASEGT. The CDR3 is 14 residues long. V was shortened by 4 bases and J by 1 base, with 10 bases between the two germline ends. In DNA form, the CDR3 reads TGTGCCAGCAGTGTAGGGGGGCAGAACACTGAAGCTTTCTTT. This encodes CASSVGGQNTEAFF.

This clonotype was found many times. The chain has TRBV9 and TRBJ2-5, with D perhaps matching TRBD1 or TRBD2 (7 bases each). The germline V and J ends were trimmed by 1 base and 2 bases, with 21 bases remaining between them. CDR1 and CDR2 (germline): SGDLS, YYNGEE. The CDR3 consists of 18 residues. CDR3: CASSVTSGGWGLQETQYF. CDR3 bases: TGTGCCAGCAGCGTAACTTCAGGGGGTTGGGGACTACAAGAGACCCAGTACTTC.